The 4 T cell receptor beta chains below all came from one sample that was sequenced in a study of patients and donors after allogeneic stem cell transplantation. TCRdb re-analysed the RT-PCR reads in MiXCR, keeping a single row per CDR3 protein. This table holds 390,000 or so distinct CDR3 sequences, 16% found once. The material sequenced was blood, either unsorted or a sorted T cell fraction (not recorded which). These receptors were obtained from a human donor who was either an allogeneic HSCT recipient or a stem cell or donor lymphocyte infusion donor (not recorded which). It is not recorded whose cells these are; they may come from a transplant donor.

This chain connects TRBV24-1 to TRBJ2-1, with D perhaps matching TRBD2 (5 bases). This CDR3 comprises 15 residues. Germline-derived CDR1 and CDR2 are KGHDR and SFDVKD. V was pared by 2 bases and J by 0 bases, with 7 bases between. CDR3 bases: TGTGCCACCAGTGATTCTAGCATCTCCTACAATGAGCAGTTCTTC. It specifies CATSDSSISYNEQFF.

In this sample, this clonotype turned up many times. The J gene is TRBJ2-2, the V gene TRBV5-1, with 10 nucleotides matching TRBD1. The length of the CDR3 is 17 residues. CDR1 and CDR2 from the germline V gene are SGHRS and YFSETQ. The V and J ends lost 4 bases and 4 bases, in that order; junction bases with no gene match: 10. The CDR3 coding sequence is TGCGCCAGCAGCACCAGACAGGGGGCGAGCCGCACCGGGGAGCTGTTTTTT. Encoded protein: CASSTRQGASRTGELFF.

The CDR3 here is CSAIEAGGHLGKTQYF. In nucleotides, the CDR3 is TGCAGTGCTATTGAGGCGGGAGGCCACCTCGGGAAGACCCAGTACTTC. The chain links TRBV20-1 to TRBJ2-5, with TRBD2 matching 8 bases. CDR1 DFQATT and CDR2 SNEGSKA come from the germline V gene (reference sequence). CDR3 size: 16 residues. J gave up 6 bases and V 4 bases, and 16 bases lay outside the gene matches.

CDR3 DNA: TGCGCCAGCAGCCAAGATCCTGGGTTTCCCGGGGAGCTGTTTTTT. It codes for CASSQDPGFPGELFF. The chain carries TRBV4-1 and TRBJ2-2; D is unclear. V lost 0 bases to trimming and J lost 6 bases, with 11 bases between them. There are 15 residues in the CDR3. From germline, CDR1 is MGHRA and CDR2 YSYEKL.